This TCR beta chain was profiled in a study of T-cell memory formation after mild COVID-19. In the study overall: For the most part, TCR clusters were specific to one donor.

The 5'RACE method, run with constant-segment primers, produced TCR alpha and TCR beta cDNA libraries (carrying sample barcodes and UMIs). TCRdb used MiXCR to reprocess the 5' RACE reads, holding one entry per CDR3 protein. The sample has 250,000 to 350,000 distinct CDR3 sequences, just under 20% seen once. This CDR3 is 13 amino acids long. Trimming removed 3 bases at V and 8 bases at J, with 11 bases between. Germline CDR1 and CDR2: LGHDT and YNNKEL (reference sequence). J is TRBJ2-1 and V is TRBV3-1; D possibly corresponds to TRBD2 (6 bases). The sequence came from a man aged 18 to 35 who had mild COVID-19 (a few samples of this study predate the infection). Cell type and time point are not known. Material: PBMCs or a T cell subset sorted from them (not recorded which). CDR3 nucleotides: TGTGCCAGCAGCCACACTAGCTCCCATGAGCAGTTCTTC. This codes for CASSHTSSHEQFF.